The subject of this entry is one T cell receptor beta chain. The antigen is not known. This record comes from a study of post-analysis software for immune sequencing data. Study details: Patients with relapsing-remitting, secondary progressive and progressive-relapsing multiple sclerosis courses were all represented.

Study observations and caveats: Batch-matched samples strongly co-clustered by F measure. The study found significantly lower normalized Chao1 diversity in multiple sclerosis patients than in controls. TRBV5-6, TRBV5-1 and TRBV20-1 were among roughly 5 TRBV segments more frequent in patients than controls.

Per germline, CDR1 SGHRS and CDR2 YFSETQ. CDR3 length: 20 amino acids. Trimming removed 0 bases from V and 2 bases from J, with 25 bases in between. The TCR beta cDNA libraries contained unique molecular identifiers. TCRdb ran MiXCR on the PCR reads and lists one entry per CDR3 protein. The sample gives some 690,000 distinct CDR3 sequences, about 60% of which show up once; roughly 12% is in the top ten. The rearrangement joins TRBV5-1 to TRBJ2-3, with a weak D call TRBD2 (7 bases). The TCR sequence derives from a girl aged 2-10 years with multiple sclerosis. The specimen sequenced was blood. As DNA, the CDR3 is TGCGCCAGCAGCTTGGATGTCGCTGGCGGGGGACAAGGGATCACAGATACGCAGTATTTT. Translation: CASSLDVAGGGQGITDTQYF.